One sample yielded the 30 T cell receptor beta chains listed below, sequenced in a study of T cells in women clearing cervical HPV infection. Assay: immunoSEQ multiplex PCR; the TCRdb copy retains only in-frame clones and omits some. This table lists around 30,000 clones. The sample consisted of blood buffy coat. The receptors here all came from a woman between 18 and 69 years old with a cervical HPV16 infection that either progressed to CIN3+ or cleared (not recorded which).

Details on this clone: The read gets to within 3 residues of the CDR3 end, and the germline J gene fills in the rest. The rearrangement uses TRBV19 and TRBJ2-3, with 10 bases aligning to TRBD1. CDR3 length equals 17 residues. Trimming cost V 4 bases and J 2 bases; bases outside gene matches: 9. Germline V gene sequence: CDR1 LNHDA, CDR2 SQIVND (reference sequence). The sequenced part of the CDR3 DNA is TGTGCCAGTAGTACCCGTGGGGACAGGGGTCCCACAGATACG. It encodes CASSTRGDRGPTDT. The CDR3, in full, reads CASSTRGDRGPTDTQYF.

Worth noting for this clone: The CDR3 extends 3 residues past the end of the read, so its final part is completed from the germline J gene. The V call is TRBV20-1, the J call TRBJ2-7; 7 nucleotides agree with TRBD2. The trim removed 0 bases at V and 3 bases at J, leaving 5 bases unmatched. From germline, CDR1 is DFQATT and CDR2 SNEGSKA (reference sequence). The CDR3 sequence is 14 residues long. The CDR3 DNA, read in part, is TGCAGTGCTAGAGACCAGCGGGGAGTCTACGAG. This sequence encodes CSARDQRGVYE. The entire CDR3 reads CSARDQRGVYEQYF.

For this clone: The observed sequence ends 3 residues before the CDR3 terminus, with the missing tail filled in from the germline J gene. The genes are TRBV7-3 and TRBJ2-3, with D perhaps TRBD2 (6 bases). CDR1 SGHTA and CDR2 FQGTGA come from the germline V gene. This CDR3 is 15 amino acids long. With 5 bases removed from V and 2 bases from J, the gap between germline ends came to 14 bases. The CDR3 protein is CASSPTSSHTDTQYF. The CDR3 DNA, read in part, is TGTGCCAGCAGCCCGACTAGTTCCCACACAGATACG. Together with reference TRBV7-3 and TRBJ2-3, the CDR3 gives the full variable domain: GAGVSQTPSNKVTEKGKYVELRCDPISGHTALYWYRQSLGQGPEFLIYFQGTGAADDSGLPNDRFFAVRPEGSVSTLKIQRTERGDSAVYLCASSPTSSHTDTQYFGPGTRLTVL.

As for this clone: Other DNA sequences in this sample translate to the same CDR3. Partial CDR3 DNA: TGTGCCACCCGGGACAGGGTAGGTGAG. It is translated as CATRDRVGE. The complete CDR3 reads CATRDRVGEQFF. This chain links TRBV19 with TRBJ2-1, with 9 positions matching TRBD1. The read finishes 3 residues shy of the CDR3 end, and the germline J gene is used to complete it. Germline values: CDR1 LNHDA, CDR2 SQIVND (reference sequence). Trimming took 10 bases from V and 9 from J; bases not matched to a gene: 7. The CDR3 has 12 amino acids.

With regard to this clone: The observed sequence ends 3 residues before the CDR3 terminus, with the missing tail filled in from the germline J gene. This chain links TRBV12-3 or TRBV12-4 with TRBJ2-2; TRBD2 agrees at 8 bases. V dropped 5 bases and J dropped 7; count of bases not matched to a gene: 0. This CDR3 contains 12 residues. The sequenced CDR3 bases are TGTGCCAGCAGTAGCGGGAGCGGGGAG. Translated, it gives CASSSGSGE. The entire CDR3 protein is CASSSGSGELFF.

Turning to this clone: Read data end 3 residues before the CDR3 end; the end is taken from the germline J gene. The gene calls are TRBV5-1 and TRBJ1-2; D call uncertain. The CDR3 is made up of 14 amino acids. Germline V gene sequence: CDR1 SGHRS, CDR2 YFSETQ. V was cut by 7 bases and J by 1 base, with 14 bases left in between. CDR3 sequence reads: CASYQDPGNYGYTF. CDR3 DNA (partial): TGCGCCAGCTATCAAGACCCGGGTAACTATGGC.

In the case of this clone: The read terminates 3 residues ahead of where the CDR3 ends, so the germline J gene completes it. The rearrangement joins TRBV19 to TRBJ2-5; D not certain. Germline CDR1 LNHDA, CDR2 SQIVND (reference sequence). V was trimmed by 3 bases and J by 1 base, leaving 6 bases between them. This CDR3 is built from 13 residues. Incomplete CDR3 DNA: TGTGCCAGTAGTATCTACGGCCAAGAGACC. This codes for CASSIYGQET. Given in full, the CDR3 is CASSIYGQETQYF.

Details on this clone: The read is 3 residues too short to cover the CDR3 end, so that end is filled in from the germline J gene. This chain links TRBV5-6 with TRBJ1-2, with D possibly TRBD1 on 5 matching bases. CDR1 is SGHDT, CDR2 YYEEEE, per germline. The CDR3 is 14 residues long. Between the trimmed V and J ends, which lost 0 bases and 3 bases, there was a span of 9 bases. The CDR3 DNA, read in part, is TGTGCCAGCAGCTTGGAAGCAGGGTACTATGGC. It is translated as CASSLEAGYYG. The whole CDR3 reads CASSLEAGYYGYTF.

The covered CDR3 bases are TGCGCCAGCAGCGCCACAGGGAGCCAATACGAG. This translates into CASSATGSQYE. The complete CDR3 sequence is CASSATGSQYEQYF. The V call is TRBV5-1, the J call TRBJ2-7; D possibly corresponds to TRBD1 (6 bases). The read terminates 3 residues ahead of where the CDR3 ends, so the germline J gene completes it. Germline loops: CDR1 SGHRS, CDR2 YFSETQ. Trimming took 4 bases from V and 4 from J, leaving 15 bases between them. The CDR3 runs to 14 residues.

As for this clone: Read data end 3 residues before the CDR3 end; the end is taken from the germline J gene. This rearrangement joins TRBV5-6 to TRBJ1-6; a weak D match, TRBD1 (5 bases). Germline V gene data show CDR1 as SGHDT and CDR2 as YYEEEE. Trimming cost V 4 bases and J 6 bases, with 11 bases left between them. The CDR3 is 14 residues long. The CDR3 spells CASSLRGSNSPLHF. CDR3 DNA (partial): TGTGCCAGCAGCCTTAGGGGTTCTAATTCACCC.

Notes on this clone: The read falls 3 residues short of the CDR3 end, and the missing part is taken from the germline J gene. The V call is TRBV11-3, the J call TRBJ1-6; tentatively, D is TRBD1 (5 bases). The CDR3 has 13 amino acids. Trimming stripped 6 bases from V and 9 bases from J, with 12 bases between. CDR1 and CDR2 (germline): SGHNT, YENEEA. The CDR3 protein is CASSQIRASPLHF. The CDR3 bases that were read are TGTGCCAGCAGTCAAATCAGGGCTTCACCC.

On this clone itself: The CDR3 end lies 3 residues beyond the end of the read and is filled in from the germline J gene. The chain has TRBV5-1 and TRBJ2-1; 9 bases are shared with TRBD2. Germline assignment: CDR1 SGHRS and CDR2 YFSETQ. After removal of 0 bases from V and 6 bases from J, the junction contained 4 bases not matched to a gene. The CDR3 loop spans 15 amino acids. CDR3 bases read: TGCGCCAGCAGCTTGGTAGCGGGAGTGTCCAATGAG. Translated, it gives CASSLVAGVSNE. The entire CDR3 protein reads CASSLVAGVSNEQFF.

Notes on this clone: The read terminates 3 residues ahead of where the CDR3 ends, so the germline J gene completes it. The rearrangement uses TRBV7-2 and TRBJ2-3; D gene uncertain. The V gene's germline CDR1 is SGHTA and CDR2 FQGNSA. V dropped 4 bases and J dropped 4 bases, with 12 bases sitting between them. This CDR3 comprises 14 residues. CDR3 DNA, as far as it was read: TGTGCCAGCAGCTCGTATAAGGTCGCAGATACG. Protein sequence: CASSSYKVADT. The whole CDR3 reads CASSSYKVADTQYF.

Turning to this clone: The read ends 3 residues early relative to the CDR3; the germline J gene fills the gap. The genes are TRBV7-9 and TRBJ1-2; D gene ambiguous. Germline V gene data show CDR1 as SEHNR and CDR2 as FQNEAQ (reference sequence). This CDR3 contains 11 residues. The CDR3 reads CASSAGSDYTF. The CDR3 DNA, read in part, is TGTGCCAGCTCTGCGGGGAGCGAC.

Regarding this clone: From the germline J gene comes the end of the CDR3, since the read stops 3 residues before it. This chain joins TRBV20-1 and TRBJ1-2; perhaps TRBD1 as D (6 bases). This CDR3 spans 12 amino acids. Germline values: CDR1 DFQATT, CDR2 SNEGSKA (reference sequence). CDR3 DNA, as far as it was read: TGCAGTGCTAGAGAAGGGGGAAACATC. It translates to CSAREGGNI. From start to end, the CDR3 is CSAREGGNIYTF.

In regard to this clone: The sequenced fragment ends 3 residues before the CDR3 boundary, so the rest is inferred from the germline J gene. The chain carries TRBV20-1 and TRBJ2-5; 8 nucleotides align to TRBD2. CDR3 length equals 14 residues. V shed 6 bases, J shed 5 bases, and the junction held 11 bases outside the gene matches. From germline, CDR1 is DFQATT and CDR2 SNEGSKA (reference sequence). The CDR3 loop reads CSAVFSGVGETQYF. The DNA read from the CDR3 is TGCAGTGCCGTCTTTAGCGGGGTAGGGGAGACC.

For this clone: The read terminates 3 residues ahead of where the CDR3 ends, so the germline J gene completes it. This chain links TRBV19 with TRBJ2-4, with D possibly being TRBD2 (5 bases). CDR3 size: 17 residues. Trimming pared 0 bases from V and 1 base from J, leaving 13 bases between. Germline V gives CDR1 LNHDA, CDR2 SQIVND (reference sequence). The CDR3 DNA, read in part, is TGTGCCAGTAGTATAGATCTGCGGGTTCGGGCCAAAAACATT. Translating gives CASSIDLRVRAKNI. In full, the CDR3 reads CASSIDLRVRAKNIQYF.

Comments on this clone: The sequenced fragment ends 3 residues before the CDR3 boundary, so the rest is inferred from the germline J gene. The chain couples TRBV14 to TRBJ2-2; possibly TRBD2 for D (5 bases). The V end was cut by 6 bases, the J end by 4 bases, with 9 bases between. CDR3 size: 13 residues. Germline lookup yields CDR1 SGHDN and CDR2 FVKESK. The covered CDR3 bases are TGTGCCAGCAGGACGGGGAGCACCGGGGAG. Amino acid sequence: CASRTGSTGE. From start to end, the CDR3 is CASRTGSTGELFF.

On this clone: The read finishes 3 residues shy of the CDR3 end, and the germline J gene is used to complete it. This chain links TRBV6-1 with TRBJ2-7; the D gene is possibly TRBD2 (6 bases). Trimming stripped 2 bases from V and 0 bases from J, with 11 bases between. The CDR3 runs to 15 residues. Germline lookup yields CDR1 MNHNS and CDR2 SASEGT. The sequenced CDR3 bases are TGTGCCAGCAGTGAACGTACGGGGGACTCCTACGAG. Residues: CASSERTGDSYE. The full-length CDR3 reads as CASSERTGDSYEQYF.

Notes on this clone: The CDR3 is cut off 3 residues early in the read; its end comes from the germline J gene. The chain employs TRBV11-2 and TRBJ1-4; D remains ambiguous. Trimming took 0 bases from V and 8 from J, leaving 10 bases between them. This CDR3 contains 14 residues. The germline CDR1 and CDR2 sequences are SGHAT and FQNNGV. CDR3 bases read: TGTGCCAGCAGCTTAGACAGTCACGCAGAAAAA. It is translated as CASSLDSHAEK. Given in full, the CDR3 is CASSLDSHAEKLFF.

The covered CDR3 bases are TGTGCCAGCAGCCGGGCAGGGGCTTATGGC. Translation gives CASSRAGAYG. The whole CDR3 reads CASSRAGAYGYTF. The chain uses TRBV7-2 and TRBJ1-2, with TRBD1 as a possible D gene (6 bases). The read ends 3 residues early relative to the CDR3; the germline J gene fills the gap. The germline V gene encodes CDR1 SGHTA and CDR2 FQGNSA. This CDR3 is 13 amino acids long. The V end lost 5 bases, the J end lost 5 bases, and 12 bases lay between the germline ends.

About this clone: The CDR3 end falls 3 residues outside the read, so it is completed with the germline J gene. The chain recombines TRBV18 with TRBJ1-6; D is possibly TRBD1 (5 bases). V lost 3 bases and J lost 10, with 13 bases in between. Germline CDR1 KGHSH, CDR2 LQKENI. The CDR3 extends over 14 amino acids. The CDR3 loop reads CASSPAGTNSPLHF. The CDR3 bases that were read are TGTGCCAGCTCACCTGCAGGGACTAACTCACCC.

In the case of this clone: The read ends 3 residues before the CDR3 terminus; that terminus is restored from the germline J gene. J is TRBJ1-5 and V is TRBV2, with D possibly matching TRBD1 (5 bases). V lost 4 bases to trimming and J lost 5 bases, with 12 bases between them. The V gene's germline CDR1 is SNHLY and CDR2 FYNNEI. This CDR3 spans 14 amino acids. The DNA read from the CDR3 is TGTGCCAGCAGTGGAGGGCAGGGCTATCAGCCC. Translation: CASSGGQGYQP. The CDR3 in its entirety is CASSGGQGYQPQHF.

In regard to this clone: The read ends 3 residues before the CDR3 terminus; that terminus is restored from the germline J gene. This chain connects TRBV5-1 to TRBJ2-7; 7 nucleotides agree with TRBD2. The CDR3 covers 14 residues. Germline values: CDR1 SGHRS, CDR2 YFSETQ. The J segment lost 5 bases and the V segment lost 0 bases, leaving 5 bases of the junction unmatched. The CDR3 sequence is CASSLETGGNEQYF. The DNA read from the CDR3 is TGCGCCAGCAGCTTGGAAACGGGGGGTAACGAG.

The covered CDR3 bases are TGTGCCAGCAGCTCCGGGGGGCCTCAACGGGGT. Amino acids: CASSSGGPQRG. The CDR3 in full is CASSSGGPQRGQYF. The V and J genes are TRBV7-2 and TRBJ2-4; maybe TRBD2 (7 bases). Read data end 3 residues before the CDR3 end; the end is taken from the germline J gene. The CDR3 has 14 amino acids. CDR1 SGHTA and CDR2 FQGNSA come from the germline V gene.

Of note for this clone: The read gets to within 3 residues of the CDR3 end, and the germline J gene fills in the rest. The V call is TRBV18, the J call TRBJ2-7, with TRBD2 matching over 8 bases. CDR1 KGHSH and CDR2 LQKENI come from the germline V gene. The CDR3 has 18 residues. The V segment lost 3 bases and the J segment 5 bases; nucleotides outside the gene matches: 18. The CDR3 reads CASSPIGSSGKSVNEQYF. The DNA read from the CDR3 is TGTGCCAGCTCACCTATAGGGAGTAGCGGGAAATCGGTTAACGAG.

As concerns this clone: The read is 3 residues too short to cover the CDR3 end, so that end is filled in from the germline J gene. The rearrangement joins TRBV4-1 to TRBJ2-2; 9 bases match TRBD1. The ends lost 4 bases at V and 3 bases at J; junction bases unmatched: 6. Germline V lookup: CDR1 MGHRA, CDR2 YSYEKL. This CDR3 spans 16 amino acids. The DNA read from the CDR3 is TGCGCCAGCAGCCCCCGGACAGGGGCGGACACCGGGGAG. Protein sequence: CASSPRTGADTGE. The CDR3 as a whole reads CASSPRTGADTGELFF.

A note on this clone: The read terminates 3 residues ahead of where the CDR3 ends, so the germline J gene completes it. The rearrangement uses TRBV20-1 and TRBJ2-7, with 9 bases fitting TRBD1. The CDR3 has 14 residues. CDR1 is DFQATT and CDR2 is SNEGSKA in the germline V gene (reference sequence). Trimming cost V 6 bases and J 5 bases; bases outside gene matches: 11. CDR3 loop: CSAQRRDRVHEQYF. The covered CDR3 bases are TGCAGTGCCCAGAGACGGGACAGGGTTCACGAG.

Incomplete CDR3 DNA: TGTGCCAGCAGCTTAGGTAGCGGGAGAAGCACAGATACG. Translating it yields CASSLGSGRSTDT. In full, the CDR3 is CASSLGSGRSTDTQYF. The rearrangement uses TRBV7-3 and TRBJ2-3; 9 positions agree with TRBD2. The observed sequence ends 3 residues before the CDR3 terminus, with the missing tail filled in from the germline J gene. V lost 2 bases and J lost 0; bases outside the gene matches: 3. CDR1 and CDR2 (germline): SGHTA, FQGTGA. The CDR3 has 16 amino acids.

Concerning this clone: The CDR3 end is not reached by the read, which stops 3 residues before it; the germline J gene fills it in. V is TRBV5-1 and J is TRBJ2-5; D possibly corresponds to TRBD2 (6 bases). V dropped 5 bases and J dropped 3 bases, with 11 bases sitting between them. This CDR3 has 13 amino acids. Per germline, CDR1 SGHRS and CDR2 YFSETQ. The CDR3 reads CASRRAGEETQYF. The sequenced CDR3 bases are TGCGCCAGCAGGAGAGCGGGCGAAGAGACC.